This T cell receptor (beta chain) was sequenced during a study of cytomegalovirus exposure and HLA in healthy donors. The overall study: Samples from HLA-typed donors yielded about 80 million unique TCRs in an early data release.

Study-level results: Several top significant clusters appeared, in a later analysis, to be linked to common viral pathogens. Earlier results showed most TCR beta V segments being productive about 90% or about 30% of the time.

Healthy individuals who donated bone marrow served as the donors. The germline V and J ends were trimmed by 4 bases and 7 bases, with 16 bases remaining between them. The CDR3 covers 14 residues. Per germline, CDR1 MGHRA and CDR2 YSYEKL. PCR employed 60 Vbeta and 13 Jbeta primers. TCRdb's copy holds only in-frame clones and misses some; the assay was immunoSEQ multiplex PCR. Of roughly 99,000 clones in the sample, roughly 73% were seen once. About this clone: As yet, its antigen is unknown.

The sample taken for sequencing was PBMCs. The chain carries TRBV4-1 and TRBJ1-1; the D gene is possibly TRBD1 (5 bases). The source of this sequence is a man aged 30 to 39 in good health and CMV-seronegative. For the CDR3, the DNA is TGCGCCAGCAGCCCGACAGATAAGACCTTTGAAGCTTTCTTT. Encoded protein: CASSPTDKTFEAFF.